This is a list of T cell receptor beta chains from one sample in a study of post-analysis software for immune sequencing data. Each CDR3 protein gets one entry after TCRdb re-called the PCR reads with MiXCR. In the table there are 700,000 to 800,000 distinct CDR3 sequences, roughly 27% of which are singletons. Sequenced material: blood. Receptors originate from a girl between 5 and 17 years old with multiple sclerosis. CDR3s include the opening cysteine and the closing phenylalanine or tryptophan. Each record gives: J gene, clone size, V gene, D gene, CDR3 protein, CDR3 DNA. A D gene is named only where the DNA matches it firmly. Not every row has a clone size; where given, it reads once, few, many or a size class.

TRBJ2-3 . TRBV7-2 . CASSLGPAADTQYF TGTGCCAGCAGCTTAGGACCGGCCGCAGATACGCAGTATTTT
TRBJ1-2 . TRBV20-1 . CSARDAVRLNYGYTF TGCAGTGCTAGAGATGCGGTGAGGCTGAACTATGGCTACACCTTC
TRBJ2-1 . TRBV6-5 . CASSSSITASSYNEQFF TGTGCCAGCAGCTCCTCGATAACCGCCAGCTCCTACAATGAGCAGTTCTTC
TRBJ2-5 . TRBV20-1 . CSASFVGGTPRETQYF TGCAGTGCTAGTTTCGTAGGGGGGACCCCGCGAGAGACCCAGTACTTC
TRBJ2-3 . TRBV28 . CASSPKTDTQYF TGTGCCAGCAGCCCCAAAACAGATACGCAGTATTTT
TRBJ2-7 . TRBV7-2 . CASSLSSTRYEQYF TGTGCCAGCAGCTTATCCTCAACCCGCTACGAGCAGTACTTC
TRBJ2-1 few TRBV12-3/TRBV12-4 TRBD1 CASRGPGQGLNNEQFF TGTGCCAGCAGGGGCCCGGGACAGGGCCTCAACAATGAGCAGTTCTTC
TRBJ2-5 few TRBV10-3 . CAISESWQAETQYF TGTGCCATCAGTGAGTCTTGGCAGGCAGAGACCCAGTACTTC
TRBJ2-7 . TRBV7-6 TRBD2 CASSLAPSGSAYYEQYF TGTGCCAGCAGCTTAGCGCCTAGCGGGAGTGCCTACTACGAGCAGTACTTC
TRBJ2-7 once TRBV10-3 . CATSASSHEQYF TGTGCCACCAGTGCCTCGTCTCACGAGCAGTACTTC
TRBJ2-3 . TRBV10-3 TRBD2 CAISPGGRAGGVGTDTQYF TGTGCCATCAGCCCGGGCGGGAGGGCCGGTGGAGTTGGCACAGATACGCAGTATTTT
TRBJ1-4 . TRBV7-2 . CASSLRAVNEKLFF TGTGCCAGCAGCTTAAGGGCAGTTAATGAAAAACTGTTTTTT
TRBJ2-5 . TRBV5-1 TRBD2 CASSPGLAGARNEQYF TGCGCCAGCAGCCCGGGACTAGCGGGAGCAAGGAATGAGCAGTACTTC
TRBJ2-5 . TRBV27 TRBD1 CASTLDRGNEQYF TGTGCCAGCACCCTGGACAGGGGCAATGAGCAGTACTTC
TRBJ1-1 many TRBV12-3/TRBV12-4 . CASSLGGAEAFF TGTGCCAGCAGCCTGGGGGGGGCTGAAGCTTTCTTT
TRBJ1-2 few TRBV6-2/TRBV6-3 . CASRRQAHSSYGYTF TGTGCCAGCAGACGACAGGCCCATTCTTCCTATGGCTACACCTTC
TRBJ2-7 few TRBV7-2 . CASSVVVVGSYEQYF TGTGCCAGCAGCGTAGTGGTTGTAGGCTCCTACGAGCAGTACTTC
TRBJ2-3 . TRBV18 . CASSARAESTDTQYF TGTGCCAGCTCAGCAAGAGCGGAGAGCACAGATACGCAGTATTTT
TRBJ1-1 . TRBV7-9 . CASSRDIVAEAFF TGTGCCAGCAGCCGGGATATAGTCGCTGAAGCTTTCTTT
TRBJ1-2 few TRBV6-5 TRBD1 CASSGTVDGYTF TGTGCCAGCAGCGGGACAGTGGATGGCTACACCTTC
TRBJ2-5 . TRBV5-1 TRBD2 CASSGASGGAPETQYF TGCGCCAGCAGCGGAGCTAGCGGGGGGGCCCCGGAGACCCAGTACTTC
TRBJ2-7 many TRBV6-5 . CASSTTYEQYF TGTGCCAGCAGCACCACCTACGAGCAGTACTTC
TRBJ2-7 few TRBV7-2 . CASNEGAGSYYEQYF TGTGCCAGCAACGAAGGTGCCGGATCATACTACGAGCAGTACTTC
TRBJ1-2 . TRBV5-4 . CASSLGTVINYGYTF TGTGCCAGCAGCTTAGGGACCGTTATTAACTATGGCTACACCTTC
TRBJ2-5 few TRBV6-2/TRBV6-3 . CASSYWRGEETQYF TGTGCCAGCAGTTACTGGCGGGGCGAAGAGACCCAGTACTTC
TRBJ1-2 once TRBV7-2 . CASSPSGQGRDNGYTF TGTGCCAGCAGCCCTAGTGGCCAGGGGCGGGATAATGGCTACACCTTC
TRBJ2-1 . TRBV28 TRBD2 CASSLFRLAGGPLGSEQFF TGTGCCAGCAGTTTATTTCGACTAGCGGGAGGGCCTCTAGGGAGTGAGCAGTTCTTC
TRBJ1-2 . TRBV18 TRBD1 CASSTGTGGSHYGYTF TGTGCCAGCTCAACCGGGACAGGGGGCTCGCACTATGGCTACACCTTC
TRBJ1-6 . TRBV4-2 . CASRDGKTNNSPLHF TGTGCCAGCAGGGACGGGAAAACAAATAATTCACCCCTCCACTTT
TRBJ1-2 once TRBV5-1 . CASSWEAPDYGYTF TGCGCCAGCAGCTGGGAGGCTCCTGACTATGGCTACACCTTC
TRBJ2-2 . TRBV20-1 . CSARDHHTGELFF TGCAGTGCTAGAGATCACCATACCGGGGAGCTGTTTTTT
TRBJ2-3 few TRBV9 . CASTPDSFTDTQYF TGTGCCAGCACGCCGGACTCTTTCACAGATACGCAGTATTTT
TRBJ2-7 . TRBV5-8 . CASSPRLRPYEQYF TGTGCCAGCAGCCCTCGGCTGAGGCCCTACGAGCAGTACTTC
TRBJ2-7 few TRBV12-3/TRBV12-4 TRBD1 CASSRSGQGLSYEQYF TGTGCCAGCAGTCGCTCGGGACAGGGCCTGAGCTACGAGCAGTACTTC
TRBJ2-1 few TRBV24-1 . CATSDVQGPKYNEQFF TGTGCCACCAGTGATGTACAGGGACCAAAATACAATGAGCAGTTCTTC
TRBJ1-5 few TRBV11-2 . CASSEQGFKPQHF TGTGCCAGCAGTGAACAGGGTTTCAAGCCCCAGCATTTT
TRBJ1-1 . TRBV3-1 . CASSQDGGFTEAFF TGTGCCAGCAGCCAAGATGGCGGGTTCACTGAAGCTTTCTTT
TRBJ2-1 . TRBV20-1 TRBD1 CSAREWDRGDYEQFF TGCAGTGCTAGAGAATGGGACAGGGGAGACTATGAGCAGTTCTTC
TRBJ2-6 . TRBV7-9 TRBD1 CASSFPGQRTSGANVLTF TGTGCCAGCAGTTTCCCGGGACAGAGAACCTCTGGGGCCAACGTCCTGACTTTC
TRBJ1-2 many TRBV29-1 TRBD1 CSVGQGAYGYTF TGCAGCGTGGGACAGGGGGCCTATGGCTACACCTTC
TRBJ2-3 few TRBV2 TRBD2 CASASGEWGTDTQYF TGTGCCAGCGCTAGCGGGGAGTGGGGCACAGATACGCAGTATTTT
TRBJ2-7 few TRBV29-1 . CSVDIQGAYEQYF TGCAGCGTTGATATACAGGGAGCCTACGAGCAGTACTTC
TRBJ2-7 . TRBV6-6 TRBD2 CASSWLAGGDEQYF TGTGCCAGCTCTTGGCTAGCGGGGGGCGATGAGCAGTACTTC
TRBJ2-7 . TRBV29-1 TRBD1 CSIGTATEQYF TGCAGCATCGGGACAGCTACCGAGCAGTACTTC
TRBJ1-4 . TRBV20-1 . CSARTATTKNEKRFF TGCAGTGCTAGGACAGCCACCACTAAGAATGAAAAACGGTTTTTT
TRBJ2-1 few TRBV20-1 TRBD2 CSARDMTSGAYNEQFF TGCAGTGCTAGAGACATGACTAGCGGGGCCTACAATGAGCAGTTCTTC
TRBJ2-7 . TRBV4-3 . CASSHTLTLSYEQYF TGCGCCAGCAGCCATACCCTGACCCTGTCCTACGAGCAGTACTTC
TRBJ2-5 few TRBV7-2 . CASSFERDAQETQYF TGTGCCAGCAGCTTTGAACGGGACGCCCAAGAGACCCAGTACTTC
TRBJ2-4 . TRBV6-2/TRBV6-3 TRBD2 CASSGAGAEEGNIQYF TGTGCCAGCAGTGGTGCGGGAGCAGAAGAGGGAAACATTCAGTACTTC
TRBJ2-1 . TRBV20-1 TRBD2 CSQPGLGVYEQFF TGCAGTCAACCGGGACTAGGGGTCTATGAGCAGTTCTTC